These T cell receptor beta chains were read from a single sample in a study of blood T cell repertoires in COVID-19. Here immunoSEQ multiplex PCR was the method, and the copy in TCRdb shows in-frame clones only, minus some. The data hold about 58,000 clones, with around 91% observed a single time. Input material: peripheral blood. Receptors originate from a man aged 60 to 69 with active COVID-19. Both conserved end residues are part of each CDR3. Fields, in order: CDR3 protein, CDR3 DNA, D gene, V gene, J gene, clone size. D genes are given only for firm matches. Clone size is shown for a subset of rows, as once, few, many or a class of expanded clone.

CASSLAGQSSYNEQFF	TGTGCCAGCAGCTTAGCGGGGCAGAGCTCCTACAATGAGCAGTTCTTC	-	TRBV7-2	TRBJ2-1	few
CASSYSPLGGQYF	TGTGCCAGCAGTTATTCCCCCTTGGGGGGGCAGTACTTC	-	TRBV6-2/TRBV6-3	TRBJ2-7	few
CASSYLGRDYEQYF	TGTGCCAGCAGTTATCTTGGACGGGACTACGAGCAGTACTTC	-	TRBV6-2/TRBV6-3	TRBJ2-7	-
CASSSTGQGDEKLFF	TGTGCCAGCAGCTCTACCGGACAGGGGGACGAAAAACTGTTTTTT	TRBD1	TRBV5-6	TRBJ1-4	-
CASRWAPDNSPLHF	TGTGCCAGCCGCTGGGCCCCCGATAATTCACCCCTCCACTTT	-	TRBV19	TRBJ1-6	-
CASSRPWAGPYNEQFF	TGTGCCAGCAGCCGCCCGTGGGCGGGACCCTACAATGAGCAGTTCTTC	-	TRBV11-2	TRBJ2-1	few
CASGDPWTGKYEQYF	TGTGCCAGCGGCGATCCCTGGACAGGGAAGTACGAGCAGTACTTC	TRBD1	TRBV6-5	TRBJ2-7	-
CASSLGFAEEQFF	TGTGCCAGCAGCTTAGGCTTTGCCGAGGAGCAGTTCTTC	-	TRBV7-2	TRBJ2-1	-
CASSQVFGQGYNSPLHF	TGTGCCAGCAGCCAAGTGTTTGGACAGGGGTATAATTCACCCCTCCACTTT	TRBD1	TRBV3-1/TRBV3-2	TRBJ1-6	few
CASTDRAPNSPLHF	TGTGCCAGCACCGACAGGGCCCCTAATTCACCCCTCCACTTT	TRBD1	TRBV10-3	TRBJ1-6	few
CATSIRDYGYTF	TGTGCCACCAGCATACGGGACTATGGCTACACCTTC	-	TRBV15	TRBJ1-2	-
CASSEFSGDTEAFF	TGTGCCAGCAGTGAATTTTCAGGTGACACTGAAGCTTTCTTT	-	TRBV25-1	TRBJ1-1	once
CASSVGVGLSSYEQYF	TGTGCCAGCAGCGTAGGGGTAGGACTAAGCTCCTACGAGCAGTACTTC	-	TRBV9	TRBJ2-7	-
CASSLGTGPPYEQYF	TGTGCCAGCAGTCTCGGGACAGGACCTCCCTACGAGCAGTACTTC	TRBD1	TRBV27	TRBJ2-7	-
CASSELRGGLGKNIQYF	TGTGCCAGCAGTGAACTGCGGGGGGGCCTCGGCAAAAACATTCAGTACTTC	TRBD2	TRBV2	TRBJ2-4	-
CAGTLESNTGELFF	TGTGCCGGCACACTAGAGTCGAACACCGGGGAGCTGTTTTTT	-	TRBV2	TRBJ2-2	-
CATSRAAGEQFF	TGTGCCACCAGCAGGGCCGCCGGGGAGCAGTTCTTC	-	TRBV15	TRBJ2-1	-
CASSLSPPGSGELFF	TGTGCCAGCAGCCTGTCACCCCCGGGTTCCGGGGAGCTGTTTTTT	-	TRBV7-8	TRBJ2-2	-
CASSQDLAGSSYNEQFF	TGTGCCAGCAGCCAAGATTTGGCGGGGAGCTCCTACAATGAGCAGTTCTTC	-	TRBV4-2	TRBJ2-1	-
CAWRSLQNTGELFF	TGTGCCTGGAGGAGTCTCCAGAACACCGGGGAGCTGTTTTTT	-	TRBV30	TRBJ2-2	-
CASSPLERGPGYEQYF	TGTGCCAGCAGCCCTCTCGAGCGGGGTCCGGGGTACGAGCAGTACTTC	TRBD2	TRBV6-4	TRBJ2-7	-
CAIRDTVRGQGGSGYTF	TGTGCCATCAGGGATACCGTAAGGGGACAGGGGGGAAGTGGCTACACCTTC	TRBD1	TRBV10-3	TRBJ1-2	-
CASSPPPGGAGQPQHF	TGTGCCAGTAGTCCCCCGCCGGGGGGCGCGGGTCAGCCCCAGCATTTT	-	TRBV19	TRBJ1-5	-
CASSGGLIYNSPLHF	TGTGCCAGCAGTGGAGGACTGATCTATAATTCACCCCTCCACTTT	-	TRBV3-1/TRBV3-2	TRBJ1-6	-
CASTIWSGDNTEAFF	TGCGCCAGCACCATATGGTCGGGTGATAACACTGAAGCTTTCTTT	-	TRBV5-1	TRBJ1-1	-
CATSYGLPYNEQFF	TGTGCCACCAGTTATGGACTCCCCTACAATGAGCAGTTCTTC	-	TRBV24-1	TRBJ2-1	-
CAWSAVGLAGVSYEQYF	TGTGCCTGGAGTGCTGTCGGACTAGCGGGTGTCTCCTACGAGCAGTACTTC	TRBD2	TRBV30	TRBJ2-7	-
CASSEARDTGSGEKLFF	TGTGCCAGCAGTGAAGCTCGAGATACAGGGTCCGGGGAAAAACTGTTTTTT	-	TRBV6-1	TRBJ1-4	-
CASSLAGYEAFF	TGTGCCAGCAGCTTGGCAGGTTACGAAGCTTTCTTT	-	TRBV5-6	TRBJ1-1	-
CASSQGNHGYTF	TGTGCCAGCAGTCAGGGGAACCATGGCTACACCTTC	-	TRBV6-5	TRBJ1-2	-
CASSEDRRSPYEQYF	TGTGCCAGCAGCGAGGACAGGCGTTCCCCCTACGAGCAGTACTTC	TRBD1	TRBV7-9	TRBJ2-7	-
CSVRPGANYGYTF	TGCAGCGTTCGCCCGGGGGCTAACTATGGCTACACCTTC	-	TRBV29-1	TRBJ1-2	-
CSVASGGLGNEQFF	TGCAGCGTCGCATCGGGGGGTTTGGGCAATGAGCAGTTCTTC	TRBD2	TRBV29-1	TRBJ2-1	-
CASSLRGNTGELFF	TGTGCCAGCAGCTTGAGGGGAAACACCGGGGAGCTGTTTTTT	-	TRBV5-5	TRBJ2-2	-
CASSYSSGLGSPLHF	TGTGCCAGCAGTTACTCTTCAGGGTTGGGATCACCCCTCCACTTT	-	TRBV6-5	TRBJ1-6	-
CASSIIGADQPQHF	TGTGCCAGTAGTATCATCGGAGCCGATCAGCCCCAGCATTTT	-	TRBV19	TRBJ1-5	-
CASSQNLAGGSDTQYF	TGCGCCAGCAGTCAAAATCTAGCGGGGGGATCAGATACGCAGTATTTT	TRBD2	TRBV10-1	TRBJ2-3	-
CSARDPPEQFF	TGCAGTGCTAGAGATCCTCCTGAGCAGTTCTTC	-	TRBV20-1	TRBJ2-1	-
CASSFPKIGGNEQYF	TGTGCCAGCAGTTTCCCGAAGATAGGAGGGAACGAGCAGTACTTC	-	TRBV28	TRBJ2-7	few
CASRGSSTDTQYF	TGCGCCAGCAGGGGGAGCTCCACAGATACGCAGTATTTT	-	TRBV5-1	TRBJ2-3	-
CASSPRAMNTEAFF	TGTGCCAGCAGCCCCAGGGCAATGAACACTGAAGCTTTCTTT	-	TRBV2	TRBJ1-1	-
CASSLTRDRSSYEQYF	TGTGCCAGCAGCCTGACCCGGGACAGGAGCTCCTACGAGCAGTACTTC	TRBD1	TRBV5-5	TRBJ2-7	-
CASGRGWGSNYGYTF	TGTGCTAGTGGTCGGGGGTGGGGGAGTAACTATGGCTACACCTTC	-	TRBV12-5	TRBJ1-2	once
CASSLVGTPTYEQYF	TGTGCCAGCAGTTTAGTCGGGACACCTACCTACGAGCAGTACTTC	-	TRBV27	TRBJ2-7	-
CASSELLGLAEHF	TGTGCCAGCAGTGAATTATTAGGGCTAGCGGAGCACTTC	TRBD2	TRBV6-1	TRBJ2-7	few
CASSETANQPQHF	TGTGCCAGCAGTGAGACAGCTAATCAGCCCCAGCATTTT	-	TRBV6-1	TRBJ1-5	-
CSASRGAGDTQYF	TGCAGTGCTAGTCGGGGGGCTGGGGATACGCAGTATTTT	-	TRBV20-1	TRBJ2-3	-
CSVEGAGLTKNIQYF	TGCAGCGTTGAGGGGGCCGGGTTAACCAAAAACATTCAGTACTTC	-	TRBV29-1	TRBJ2-4	-
CASSKSGQGSGNTEAFF	TGTGCCAGCAGCAAATCTGGACAGGGTAGTGGGAACACTGAAGCTTTCTTT	TRBD1	TRBV11-3	TRBJ1-1	-
CASSLLSWEGTNGEQYF	TGTGCCAGCAGTTTACTCTCCTGGGAGGGCACAAATGGCGAGCAGTACTTC	TRBD2	TRBV28	TRBJ2-7	-
CAWTGTSDTDTQYF	TGTGCCTGGACCGGGACTAGCGACACAGATACGCAGTATTTT	TRBD2	TRBV30	TRBJ2-3	once
CASSRYLVGLADTNEQFF	TGTGCCAGCTCACGTTACTTAGTGGGACTAGCAGATACTAATGAGCAGTTCTTC	TRBD2	TRBV18	TRBJ2-1	-